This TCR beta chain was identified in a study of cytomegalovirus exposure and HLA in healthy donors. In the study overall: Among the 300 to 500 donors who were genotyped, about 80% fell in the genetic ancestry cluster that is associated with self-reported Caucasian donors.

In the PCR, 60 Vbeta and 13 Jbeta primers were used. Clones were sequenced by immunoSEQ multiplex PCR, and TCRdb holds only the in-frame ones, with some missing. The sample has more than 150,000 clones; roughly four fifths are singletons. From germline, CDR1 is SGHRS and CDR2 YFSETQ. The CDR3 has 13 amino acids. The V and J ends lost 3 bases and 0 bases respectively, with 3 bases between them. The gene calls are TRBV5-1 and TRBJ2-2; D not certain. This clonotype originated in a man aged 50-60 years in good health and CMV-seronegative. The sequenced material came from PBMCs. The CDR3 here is CASSSTNTGELFF. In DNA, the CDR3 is TGCGCCAGCAGCTCCACGAACACCGGGGAGCTGTTTTTT.